The entry below gives a single T cell receptor beta chain sequence along with its context. This sample was included in a study of control samples from healthy donors and cancer patients. Measured with immunoSEQ multiplex PCR; TCRdb has only the in-frame clones, and not every one. This table holds 110,000 to 150,000 clones, about 85% found once. J was trimmed by 4 bases and V by 5 bases; bases with no gene match: 7. The CDR3 extends over 14 amino acids. Per germline, CDR1 MNHEY and CDR2 SVGAGI. This clonotype originated in a woman aged 25 to 39 in good health. Sequencing was carried out using blood. The chain recombines TRBV6-5 with TRBJ2-7; 8 bases are a match to TRBD1. CDR3 coding DNA: TGTGCCAGCAGTACCGGGACAGGAGCGTACGAGCAGTACTTC. It codes for CASSTGTGAYEQYF.